This is a list of T cell receptor beta chains from one sample in a study of shared clonotypes between healthy human individuals. Some clones are missing from TCRdb's copy, which holds only in-frame ones; the method was immunoSEQ multiplex PCR. The table lists about 680,000 clones, about 80% of them singletons. Material for sequencing was memory CD4+ T cells sorted from blood. Every receptor here comes from a woman in her 30s in good health. Each CDR3 is given with its conserved first and last residue. The D gene is left open where the match is weak. The size field is filled for only some rows; it gives once, few, many or a size class.

J: TRBJ2-1; size: few; D: TRBD2; V: TRBV7-2; DNA: TGTGCCAGCAGCCGAGGACTAGCGGGAGGCTATGAGCAGTTCTTC; CDR3: CASSRGLAGGYEQFF
J: TRBJ2-5; size: NA; D: NA; V: TRBV20-1; DNA: TGCAGTGTGGCCCAAGAGACCCAGTACTTC; CDR3: CSVAQETQYF
J: TRBJ2-1; size: NA; D: TRBD2; V: TRBV2; DNA: TGTGTCGGGGGACAAGGAGGGACTAGCGGGATCTATGAGCAGTTCTTC; CDR3: CVGGQGGTSGIYEQFF
J: TRBJ2-2; size: many; D: TRBD2; V: TRBV6-1; DNA: TGTGCCAGCAGTATGACTAGCGGTATCCTCGGGGAGCTGTTTTTT; CDR3: CASSMTSGILGELFF
J: TRBJ2-7; size: NA; D: NA; V: TRBV28; DNA: TGTGCCAGCAGTCCTTCGGTCTACGAGCAGTACTTC; CDR3: CASSPSVYEQYF
J: TRBJ1-1; size: NA; D: TRBD1; V: TRBV28; DNA: TGTGCCAGCAGGTACGGGACAGGGTTTACTGAAGCTTTCTTT; CDR3: CASRYGTGFTEAFF
J: TRBJ2-5; size: NA; D: TRBD2; V: TRBV28; DNA: TGTGCCAGCAGTTTATTTCAAGGGGGACTAGTTGGTGTGACCCAGTACTTC; CDR3: CASSLFQGGLVGVTQYF
J: TRBJ2-7; size: NA; D: NA; V: TRBV10-3; DNA: TGTGCCATCAGTGCCACCACCTACGAGCAGTACTTC; CDR3: CAISATTYEQYF
J: TRBJ1-1; size: NA; D: TRBD1; V: TRBV2; DNA: TGTGCCAGCAGTATCGGGACAGGGGCCGACACTGAAGCTTTCTTT; CDR3: CASSIGTGADTEAFF
J: TRBJ1-2; size: NA; D: NA; V: TRBV18; DNA: TGTGCCAGCTCACCACCGGAGGTTAACTATGGCTACACCTTC; CDR3: CASSPPEVNYGYTF
J: TRBJ1-2; size: NA; D: TRBD1; V: TRBV7-8; DNA: TGTGCCAGCAGCTTAGTGGGGAGGGGGCGGATGCGTGGTGGCTACACCTTC; CDR3: CASSLVGRGRMRGGYTF
J: TRBJ1-1; size: NA; D: NA; V: TRBV28; DNA: TGTGCCAGCAGTCCCCCCTACGCGGGCACTGAAGCTTTCTTT; CDR3: CASSPPYAGTEAFF
J: TRBJ2-3; size: NA; D: NA; V: TRBV5-1; DNA: TGCGCCAGCAGCTGGACTGATAGCACAGATACGCAGTATTTT; CDR3: CASSWTDSTDTQYF
J: TRBJ2-7; size: NA; D: NA; V: TRBV29-1; DNA: TGCAGCGTTGGATTGGGGTACGAGCAGTACTTC; CDR3: CSVGLGYEQYF
J: TRBJ2-1; size: NA; D: TRBD1; V: TRBV5-4; DNA: TGTAAATGGATAAGGGCAGGGGGTCGGAATGAGCAGTTCTTC; CDR3: CKWIRAGGRNEQFF
J: TRBJ2-1; size: NA; D: NA; V: TRBV9; DNA: TGTGCCAGCAGCGTGGCTAGCGCCCACAATGAGCAGTTCTTC; CDR3: CASSVASAHNEQFF
J: TRBJ2-6; size: once; D: NA; V: TRBV18; DNA: TGTGCCAGCTCACCGGGATCAGGGATCTCTGGGGCCAACGTCCTGACTTTC; CDR3: CASSPGSGISGANVLTF
J: TRBJ1-1; size: NA; D: NA; V: TRBV7-9; DNA: TGTGCCAGCAGCTCATGGATGAGTCTGGGTCGTAACACTGAAGCTTTCTTT; CDR3: CASSSWMSLGRNTEAFF
J: TRBJ2-7; size: NA; D: NA; V: TRBV2; DNA: TGTGCCAGCAGTGAACAGGGAATCGGAACCTACGAGCAGTACTTC; CDR3: CASSEQGIGTYEQYF
J: TRBJ1-3; size: NA; D: TRBD1; V: TRBV2; DNA: TGTGCCAGCAGCGGACAGGACGCCGACACCATATATTTT; CDR3: CASSGQDADTIYF
J: TRBJ1-2; size: NA; D: NA; V: TRBV27; DNA: TGTGCCAGCAGCCCAACGGACCTATGGGGCTACACCTTC; CDR3: CASSPTDLWGYTF
J: TRBJ2-1; size: NA; D: TRBD1; V: TRBV5-1; DNA: TGCGCCAGCAGCATACGGACAGGGTTAAATAACAATGAGCAGTTCTTC; CDR3: CASSIRTGLNNNEQFF
J: TRBJ2-7; size: once; D: NA; V: TRBV5-1; DNA: TGCGCCAGCAGCTCCGCGGGGGAGCAGTACTTC; CDR3: CASSSAGEQYF
J: TRBJ2-4; size: NA; D: NA; V: TRBV5-6; DNA: TGTGCCAGCAGCTTGGGGGGGAGTGGGGCCGGTCCCGGAGGAAACATTCAGTACTTC; CDR3: CASSLGGSGAGPGGNIQYF
J: TRBJ2-3; size: once; D: NA; V: TRBV5-1; DNA: TGCGCCAGCAGCTTAGCAACCATAAGCACAGATACGCAGTATTTT; CDR3: CASSLATISTDTQYF
J: TRBJ1-6; size: NA; D: TRBD1; V: TRBV6-5; DNA: TGTGCCAGCAGGAGCCGACAGGGACGAAATTCACCCCTCCACTTT; CDR3: CASRSRQGRNSPLHF
J: TRBJ1-2; size: NA; D: NA; V: TRBV30; DNA: TGTGCCTGGAGGACCTTTAGCTATGGCTACACCTTC; CDR3: CAWRTFSYGYTF
J: TRBJ2-1; size: NA; D: TRBD1; V: TRBV11-2; DNA: TGTGCCAGCAGCTTAGGGACAGGGGACAATGAGCAGTTCTTC; CDR3: CASSLGTGDNEQFF
J: TRBJ2-3; size: NA; D: TRBD1; V: TRBV29-1; DNA: TGCAGCGTTTGGGACAGAGCCACTAGCACAGATACGCAGTATTTT; CDR3: CSVWDRATSTDTQYF
J: TRBJ2-3; size: NA; D: TRBD1; V: TRBV5-1; DNA: TGCGCCAGCAGCTCACAGGGGGGCACAGATACGCAGTATTTT; CDR3: CASSSQGGTDTQYF
J: TRBJ2-1; size: NA; D: NA; V: TRBV6-5; DNA: TGTGCCAGCAGGGTCTACAATGAGCAGTTCTTC; CDR3: CASRVYNEQFF
J: TRBJ2-7; size: NA; D: NA; V: TRBV28; DNA: TGTGCCAGCAGTTTCCTCCCTGGGATAGGCCCTCTCGGCGAGCAGTACTTC; CDR3: CASSFLPGIGPLGEQYF
J: TRBJ2-2; size: NA; D: TRBD2; V: TRBV11-3; DNA: TGTGCCAGCAGCGCCTGGGGGGGCGGGGAGCTGTTTTTT; CDR3: CASSAWGGGELFF
J: TRBJ2-1; size: NA; D: TRBD2; V: TRBV19; DNA: TGTGCCAGTAGTATGTGGTCTAGCGGGGATAATGAGCAGTTCTTC; CDR3: CASSMWSSGDNEQFF
J: TRBJ1-1; size: NA; D: NA; V: TRBV13; DNA: TGTGCCAGCAGCTTAGGGACATTGATGAACACTGAAGCTTTCTTT; CDR3: CASSLGTLMNTEAFF
J: TRBJ2-7; size: NA; D: NA; V: TRBV30; DNA: TGTGCCTGGAGTCCCTCTCGTGCTAGGACCGACTTC; CDR3: CAWSPSRARTDF
J: TRBJ2-3; size: NA; D: TRBD2; V: TRBV5-1; DNA: TGCGCCAGCAGCCCCGCAGGACTAGCGAACGCAGATACGCAGTATTTT; CDR3: CASSPAGLANADTQYF
J: TRBJ2-1; size: medium-sized; D: NA; V: TRBV5-4; DNA: TGTGCCAGCAGCTTGGTGTCTTTGGGGTCCTACAATGAGCAGTTCTTC; CDR3: CASSLVSLGSYNEQFF
J: TRBJ2-7; size: NA; D: NA; V: TRBV4-1; DNA: TGCGCCAGCAGCCAAGTCAGAAACTACGAAGAGCAGTACTTC; CDR3: CASSQVRNYEEQYF
J: TRBJ2-5; size: NA; D: NA; V: TRBV6-6; DNA: TGTGCCAGCAGTAAAGGGACGGTAGTCCAAGAGACCCAGTACTTC; CDR3: CASSKGTVVQETQYF
J: TRBJ2-2; size: NA; D: TRBD1; V: TRBV5-1; DNA: TGCGCCAGCAGCTCAACCCCGGACAGGTGGGAGCTGTTTTTT; CDR3: CASSSTPDRWELFF
J: TRBJ2-6; size: few; D: NA; V: TRBV18; DNA: TGTGCCAGCTCACCGACGCGAACCTCTGGGGCCAACGTCCTGACTTTC; CDR3: CASSPTRTSGANVLTF
J: TRBJ2-2; size: once; D: NA; V: TRBV11-2; DNA: TGTGCCAGCAGCTTAGAAGGGTCGGGGAACACCGGGGAGCTGTTTTTT; CDR3: CASSLEGSGNTGELFF
J: TRBJ2-6; size: NA; D: NA; V: TRBV14; DNA: TGTGCCAGCAGCCGATCACTCCTCGCCTACTCTGGGGCCAACGTCCTGACTTTC; CDR3: CASSRSLLAYSGANVLTF
J: TRBJ2-2; size: once; D: NA; V: TRBV7-9; DNA: TGTGCCAGCAGCTTCCAGGGGACCACCGGGGAGCTGTTTTTT; CDR3: CASSFQGTTGELFF
J: TRBJ2-1; size: NA; D: TRBD2; V: TRBV7-8; DNA: TGTGCCAGCCTTTCGGGGGGATTCGCCGACAATGAGCAGTTCTTC; CDR3: CASLSGGFADNEQFF
J: TRBJ2-4; size: NA; D: TRBD2; V: TRBV11-2; DNA: TGTGCCAGCAGCTTACTAGCGGGGACCCTCAAAAACATTCAGTACTTC; CDR3: CASSLLAGTLKNIQYF